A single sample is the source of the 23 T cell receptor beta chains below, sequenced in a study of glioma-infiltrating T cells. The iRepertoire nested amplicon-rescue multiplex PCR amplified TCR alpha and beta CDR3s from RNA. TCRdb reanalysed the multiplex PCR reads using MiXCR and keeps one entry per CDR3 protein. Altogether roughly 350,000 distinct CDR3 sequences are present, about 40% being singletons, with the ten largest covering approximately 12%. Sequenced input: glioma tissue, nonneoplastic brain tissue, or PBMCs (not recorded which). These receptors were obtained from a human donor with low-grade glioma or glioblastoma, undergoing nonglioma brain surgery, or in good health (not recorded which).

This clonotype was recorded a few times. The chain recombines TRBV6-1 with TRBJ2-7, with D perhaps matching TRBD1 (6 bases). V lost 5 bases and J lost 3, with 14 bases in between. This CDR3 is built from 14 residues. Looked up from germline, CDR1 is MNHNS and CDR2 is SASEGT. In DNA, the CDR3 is TGTGCCAGCAGTCAGTATACAGGGAACTACGAGCAGTACTTC. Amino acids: CASSQYTGNYEQYF.

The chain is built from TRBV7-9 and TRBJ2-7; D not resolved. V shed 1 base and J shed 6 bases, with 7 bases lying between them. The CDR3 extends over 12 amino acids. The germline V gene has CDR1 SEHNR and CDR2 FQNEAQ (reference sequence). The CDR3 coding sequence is TGTGCCAGCAGCTTAGGCGAAATCGAGCAGTACTTC. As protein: CASSLGEIEQYF. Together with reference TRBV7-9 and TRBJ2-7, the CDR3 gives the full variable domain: DTGVSQNPRHKITKRGQNVTFRCDPISEHNRLYWYRQTLGQGPEFLTYFQNEAQLEKSRLLSDRFSAERPKGSFSTLEIQRTEQGDSAMYLCASSLGEIEQYFGPGTRLTVT.

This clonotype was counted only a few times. The CDR3 loop reads CASSGPADRGTTAYEQYF. The CDR3 nucleotides read TGTGCCAGCAGCGGACCTGCGGACAGGGGGACTACCGCCTACGAGCAGTACTTC. This chain uses TRBV7-9 with TRBJ2-7; 10 nucleotides align to TRBD1. This CDR3 spans 18 amino acids. Germline V gives CDR1 SEHNR, CDR2 FQNEAQ (reference sequence). J gave up 2 bases and V 5 bases, and 15 bases lay outside the gene matches.

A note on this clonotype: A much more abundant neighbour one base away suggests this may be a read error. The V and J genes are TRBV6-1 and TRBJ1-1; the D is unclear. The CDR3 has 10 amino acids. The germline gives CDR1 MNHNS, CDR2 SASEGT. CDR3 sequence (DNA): TGTGCCAGCATGGGCACTGAAGGTTTCTTT. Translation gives CASMGTEGFF.

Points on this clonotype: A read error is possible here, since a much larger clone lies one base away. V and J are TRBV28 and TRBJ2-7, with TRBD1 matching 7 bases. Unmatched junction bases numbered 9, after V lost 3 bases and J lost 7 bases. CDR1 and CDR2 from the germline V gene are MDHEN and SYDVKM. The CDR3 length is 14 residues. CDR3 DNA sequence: TGTGCCAGCAGTTTCTTCCAGGGGGTGAATGAGCAGTACTTC. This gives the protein CASSFFQGVNEQYF.

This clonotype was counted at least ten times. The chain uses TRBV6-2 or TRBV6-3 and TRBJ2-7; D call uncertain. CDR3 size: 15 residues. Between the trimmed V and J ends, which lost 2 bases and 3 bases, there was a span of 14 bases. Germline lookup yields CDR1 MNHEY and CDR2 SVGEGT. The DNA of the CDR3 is TGTGCCAGCAGTTACCTTATTTCGGTCTTCTACGAGCAGTACTTC. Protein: CASSYLISVFYEQYF.

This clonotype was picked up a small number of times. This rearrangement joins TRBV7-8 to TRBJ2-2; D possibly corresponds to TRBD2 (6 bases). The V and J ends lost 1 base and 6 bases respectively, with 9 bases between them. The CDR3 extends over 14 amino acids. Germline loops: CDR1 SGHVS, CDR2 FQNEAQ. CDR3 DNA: TGTGCCAGCAGCTTAGGGAGGGTCCCCGGGGAGCTGTTTTTT. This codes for CASSLGRVPGELFF.

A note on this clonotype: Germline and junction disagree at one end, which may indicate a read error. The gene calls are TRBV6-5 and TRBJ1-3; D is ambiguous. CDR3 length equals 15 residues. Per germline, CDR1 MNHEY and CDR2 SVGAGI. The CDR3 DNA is TGTGCCAGCAGTTATTCAGGCAACTCTGGAAGCACCATATATTTT. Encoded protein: CASSYSGNSGSTIYF.

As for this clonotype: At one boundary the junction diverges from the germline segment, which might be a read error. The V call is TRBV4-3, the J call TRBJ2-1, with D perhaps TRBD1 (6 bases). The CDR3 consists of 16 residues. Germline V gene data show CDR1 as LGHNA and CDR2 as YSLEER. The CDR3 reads CVSSQLRGYKGDEQFF. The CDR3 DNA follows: TGCGTCAGCAGCCAACTAAGGGGGTACAAAGGCGATGAGCAGTTCTTC.

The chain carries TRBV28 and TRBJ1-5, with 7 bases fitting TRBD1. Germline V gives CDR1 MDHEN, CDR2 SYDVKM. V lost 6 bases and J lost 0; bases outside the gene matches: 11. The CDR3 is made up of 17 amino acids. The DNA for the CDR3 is TGTGCCAGCAGGCCAGGGGGGGGGGAGCTTAGCAATCAGCCCCAGCATTTT. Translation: CASRPGGGELSNQPQHF. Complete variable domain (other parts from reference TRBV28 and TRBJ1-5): DVKVTQSSRYLVKRTGEKVFLECVQDMDHENMFWYRQDPGLGLRLIYFSYDVKMKEKGDIPEGYSVSREKKERFSLILESASTNQTSMYLCASRPGGGELSNQPQHFGDGTRLSIL.

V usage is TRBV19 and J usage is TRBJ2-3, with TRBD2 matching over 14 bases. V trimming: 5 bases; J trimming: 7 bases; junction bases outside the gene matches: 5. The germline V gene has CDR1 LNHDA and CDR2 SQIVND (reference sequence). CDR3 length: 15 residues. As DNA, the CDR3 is TGTGCCAGTAGTCCCGGGACTAGCGGGAGTTATACGCAGTATTTT. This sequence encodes CASSPGTSGSYTQYF.

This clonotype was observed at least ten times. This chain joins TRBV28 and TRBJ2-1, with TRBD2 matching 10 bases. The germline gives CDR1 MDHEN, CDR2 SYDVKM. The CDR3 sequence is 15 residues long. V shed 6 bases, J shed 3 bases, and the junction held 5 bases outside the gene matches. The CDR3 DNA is TGTGCCAGCAGCATTGGACTAGCGGACTACAATGAGCAGTTCTTC. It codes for CASSIGLADYNEQFF. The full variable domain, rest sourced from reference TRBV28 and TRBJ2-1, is DVKVTQSSRYLVKRTGEKVFLECVQDMDHENMFWYRQDPGLGLRLIYFSYDVKMKEKGDIPEGYSVSREKKERFSLILESASTNQTSMYLCASSIGLADYNEQFFGPGTRLTVL.

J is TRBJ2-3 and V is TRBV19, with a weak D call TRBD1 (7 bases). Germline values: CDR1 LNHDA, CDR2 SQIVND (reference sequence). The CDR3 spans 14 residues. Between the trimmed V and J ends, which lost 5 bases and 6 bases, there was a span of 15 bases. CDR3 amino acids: CASSLRAGGDTQYF. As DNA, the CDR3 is TGTGCCAGTAGTCTGCGGGCAGGGGGGGATACGCAGTATTTT. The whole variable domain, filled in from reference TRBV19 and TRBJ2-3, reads DGGITQSPKYLFRKEGQNVTLSCEQNLNHDAMYWYRQDPGQGLRLIYYSQIVNDFQKGDIAEGYSVSREKKESFPLTVTSAQKNPTAFYLCASSLRAGGDTQYFGPGTRLTVL.

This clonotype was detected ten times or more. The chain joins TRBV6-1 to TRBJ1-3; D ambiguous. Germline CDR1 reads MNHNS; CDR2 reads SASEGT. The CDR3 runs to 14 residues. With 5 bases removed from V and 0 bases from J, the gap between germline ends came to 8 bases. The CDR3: CASSPTYSGNTIYF. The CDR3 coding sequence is TGTGCCAGCAGTCCTACATACTCTGGAAACACCATATATTTT.

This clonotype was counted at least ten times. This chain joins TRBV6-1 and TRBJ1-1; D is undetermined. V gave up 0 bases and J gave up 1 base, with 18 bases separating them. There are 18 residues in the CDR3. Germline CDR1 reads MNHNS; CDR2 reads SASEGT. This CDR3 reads CASSEAYAMGRSNTEAFF. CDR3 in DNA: TGTGCCAGCAGTGAAGCTTATGCTATGGGGAGGTCGAACACTGAAGCTTTCTTT.

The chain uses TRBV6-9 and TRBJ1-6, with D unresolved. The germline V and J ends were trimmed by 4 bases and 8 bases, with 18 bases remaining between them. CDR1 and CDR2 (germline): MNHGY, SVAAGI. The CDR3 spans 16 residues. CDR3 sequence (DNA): TGTGCCAGCAGTTGCTCTTCGACAATCCTCGATTCACCCCTCCACTTT. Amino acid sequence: CASSCSSTILDSPLHF.

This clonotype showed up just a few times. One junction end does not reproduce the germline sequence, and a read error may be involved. The CDR3 loop is CASSYRGRDSAGHTF. For the CDR3, the DNA is TGTGCCAGCAGTTACCGCGGACGGGATTCGGCTGGCCACACCTTC. This chain uses TRBV6-6 with TRBJ1-2; no reliable D call. Germline loops: CDR1 MNHNY, CDR2 SVGAGI (reference sequence). This CDR3 region has 15 residues.

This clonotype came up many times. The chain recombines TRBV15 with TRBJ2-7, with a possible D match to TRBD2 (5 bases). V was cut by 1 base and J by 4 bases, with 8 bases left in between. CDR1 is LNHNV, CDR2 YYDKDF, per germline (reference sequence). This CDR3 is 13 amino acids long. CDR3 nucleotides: TGTGCCACCAGCAGAGGGCTAGCTTACGAGCAGTACTTC. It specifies CATSRGLAYEQYF.

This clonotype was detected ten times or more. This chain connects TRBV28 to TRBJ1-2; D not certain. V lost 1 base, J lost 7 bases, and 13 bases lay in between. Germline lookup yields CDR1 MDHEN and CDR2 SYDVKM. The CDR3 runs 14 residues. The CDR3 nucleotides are TGTGCCAGCAGTTTATCTTGGACTTCGGGTGGCTACACCTTC. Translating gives CASSLSWTSGGYTF.

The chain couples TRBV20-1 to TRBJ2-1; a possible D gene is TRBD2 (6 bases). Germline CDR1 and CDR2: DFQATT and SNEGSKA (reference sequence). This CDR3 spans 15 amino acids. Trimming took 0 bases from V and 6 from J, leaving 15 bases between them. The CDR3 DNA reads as TGCAGTGCTAGAGATCCCGGGACTCCCGTCAATGAGCAGTTCTTC. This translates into CSARDPGTPVNEQFF.

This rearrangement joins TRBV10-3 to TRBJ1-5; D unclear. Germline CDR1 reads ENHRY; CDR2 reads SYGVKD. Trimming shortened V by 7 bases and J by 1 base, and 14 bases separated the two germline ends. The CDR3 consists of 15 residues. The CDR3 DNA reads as TGTGCCATCATACTTGGGCGCCCGAGCAATCAGCCCCAGCATTTT. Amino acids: CAIILGRPSNQPQHF.

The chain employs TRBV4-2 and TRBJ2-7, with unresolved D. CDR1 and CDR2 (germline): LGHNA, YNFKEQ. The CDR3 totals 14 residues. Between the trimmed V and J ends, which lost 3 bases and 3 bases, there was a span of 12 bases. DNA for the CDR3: TGTGCCAGCAGCCAGACCCTCGAAGGCTACGAGCAGTACTTC. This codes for CASSQTLEGYEQYF.

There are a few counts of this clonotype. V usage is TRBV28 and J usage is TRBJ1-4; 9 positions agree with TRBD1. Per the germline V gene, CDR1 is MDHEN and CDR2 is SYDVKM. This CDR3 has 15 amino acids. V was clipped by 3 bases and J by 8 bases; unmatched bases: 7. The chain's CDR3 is CASSLDRGRGEKLFF. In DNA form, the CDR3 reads TGTGCCAGCAGTTTGGACAGGGGCAGGGGCGAAAAACTGTTTTTT.